This T cell receptor beta chain was retrieved from a study of cytomegalovirus exposure and HLA in healthy donors. Across the study: The Caucasian-associated ancestry cluster held roughly 84% of approximately 400 genotyped donors. Study-wide results and limits: Relative to the roughly 640-donor mean, N-insertions were reportedly fewer in an Asian-associated ancestry cluster in a later analysis. Altogether, 150 to 200 TCR beta chains were recorded as cytomegalovirus-associated.

PCR employed 60 Vbeta and 13 Jbeta primers. In the original analysis: A follow-up analysis tallied tens of millions of unique TCR beta chains, 9 million to 11 million shared. Data came from immunoSEQ multiplex PCR; TCRdb stores just in-frame clones and leaves some out. V, J and clone size derive from that table, while D and trimming were established from the DNA sequence. This table holds roughly 190,000 clones, roughly 80% found once. A remark on this clone: The antigen is undetermined.

V was trimmed by 2 bases and J by 6 bases, leaving 11 bases between them. CDR3 length equals 13 residues. The V gene's germline CDR1 is SGHNT and CDR2 YYREEE (reference sequence). V gene TRBV5-4 combines with J gene TRBJ1-2; D perhaps matches TRBD1 (5 bases). The sequencing input was PBMCs. The clonotype comes from a man aged 35 to 55 in good health and CMV-seropositive. This CDR3 is CASSFDQGNGYTF. The CDR3 bases are TGTGCCAGCAGCTTTGATCAGGGAAATGGCTACACCTTC.